The source of this T cell receptor (beta chain) is a study of cytomegalovirus exposure and HLA in healthy donors. Study-wide points: It was shown in a later analysis that HLA-associated TCR beta chains were more clonally expanded than other, equally common chains.

Notes on this clone: The antigen remains unidentified.

CDR3 length equals 14 residues. With V trimmed by 6 bases and J by 4 bases, 8 bases remained unmatched. Per germline, CDR1 MDHEN and CDR2 SYDVKM. The PCR used 60 Vbeta and 13 Jbeta primers. Assay: immunoSEQ multiplex PCR; the TCRdb copy retains only in-frame clones and omits some. The data show 180,000 or so clones, 60% to 80% seen once. The sequenced material came from PBMCs. This chain joins TRBV28 and TRBJ1-2, with 7 bases aligning to TRBD1. The clonotype comes from a man aged 45-65 years in good health and CMV-seropositive. The DNA of the CDR3 is TGTGCCAGCAGCGGTAGCAGGGGGGTCTATGGCTACACCTTC. It specifies CASSGSRGVYGYTF.